Sequencing of this TCR beta chain was carried out in a study of shared clonotypes between healthy human individuals. Germline CDR1 SGHVS, CDR2 FQNEAQ. The CDR3 has 14 amino acids. V was pared by 5 bases and J by 6 bases, with 7 bases of the junction left unmatched. A remark on this clone: Its antigen is still unknown.

Samples underwent the assay at deep level. As originally analysed: Owing to the provision of junction-only sequences devoid of quality scores by immunoSEQ, filtering differed. Sequencing used immunoSEQ multiplex PCR; TCRdb keeps in-frame clones, though not all of them. V and J calls and clone size are given by that table; D and trimming were obtained from the DNA. Here the sample spans about 380,000 clones, about 97% being singletons. Recent acute infections and vaccinations were absent in the healthy HIV-negative adult donors. Study-wide points: Rarefaction exposed incomplete sorted-subset sequencing despite large depth.

Sequencing was performed on memory CD8+ T cells sorted from blood. Described subset: CD45RO+ cells pooled with CCR7-negative TemRA cells. The clonotype was recovered from a man in his thirties or forties in good health. The chain recombines TRBV7-8 with TRBJ2-1; TRBD1 agrees at 7 bases. The CDR3 sequence is CASSVTGVFNEQFF. In nucleotides, the CDR3 is TGTGCCAGCAGCGTAACAGGGGTTTTCAATGAGCAGTTCTTC.